The entry below describes one T cell receptor (beta chain). Germline CDR1 SGHTA, CDR2 FQGNSA. CDR3 length: 17 amino acids. The data stem from a study of monozygotic twins with inflammatory bowel disease. Following a re-call of the 5' RACE reads, TCRdb has one entry per CDR3 protein and lacks DNA. Its listing shows some 330,000 distinct CDR3 sequences. The source is a human donor with ulcerative colitis or Crohn's disease, or a healthy co-twin of an affected twin (not recorded which). The genes are TRBV7-2 and TRBJ1-3; TCRdb gives TRBD1 as the D gene, but with no DNA this cannot be confirmed. Sequencing used blood. CDR3 in amino acids: CASSLAGTGGSENTIYF.